The following is a T cell receptor (beta chain) sequence with its context. This record belongs to a study of blood T cell repertoires in COVID-19. Study-wide background: Material from acute and convalescent COVID-19 was sourced from the United States, Italy and Spain. PBMCs, B-cell-depleted T cells, or T cells were the source of the cDNA or gDNA that made up the material.

Original handling: Amplification with reference gene primers provided the estimates of nucleated cell counts. The data were produced by immunoSEQ multiplex PCR, yet TCRdb's version contains in-frame clones alone and is incomplete. V, J and clone size are taken as reported in that table, and D and trimming were inferred from the DNA itself. Of roughly 250,000 clones listed, approximately 90% are singletons. The germline V and J ends were trimmed by 0 bases and 3 bases, with 6 bases remaining between them. There are 14 residues in the CDR3. Germline V gene data show CDR1 as LGHNA and CDR2 as YNFKEQ. Sequencing input: peripheral blood. The source of this sequence is a woman between 40 and 50 years old with acute or convalescent COVID-19. The V gene is TRBV4-2, the J gene TRBJ1-3; D gene unclear. The CDR3 DNA sequence: TGTGCCAGCAGCCAAGATGAGAATGGAAACACCATATATTTT. Translated, it gives CASSQDENGNTIYF.